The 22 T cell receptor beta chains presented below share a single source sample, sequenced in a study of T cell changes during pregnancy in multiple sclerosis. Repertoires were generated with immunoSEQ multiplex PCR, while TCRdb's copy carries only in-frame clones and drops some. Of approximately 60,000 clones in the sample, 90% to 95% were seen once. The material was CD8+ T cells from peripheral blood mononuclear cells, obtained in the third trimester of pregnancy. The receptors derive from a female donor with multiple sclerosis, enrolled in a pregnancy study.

The CDR3: CASSLGAGSGNTIYF. The CDR3 DNA is TGTGCCAGCAGCTTGGGGGCAGGGTCAGGAAACACCATATATTTT. The chain is built from TRBV5-6 and TRBJ1-3; possibly TRBD1 for D (5 bases). This CDR3 comprises 15 residues. The germline V gene encodes CDR1 SGHDT and CDR2 YYEEEE. The germline V and J ends were trimmed by 0 bases and 4 bases, with 11 bases remaining between them. Variable domain in full (rest from reference TRBV5-6 and TRBJ1-3): DAGVTQSPTHLIKTRGQQVTLRCSPKSGHDTVSWYQQALGQGPQFIFQYYEEEERQRGNFPDRFSGHQFPNYSSELNVNALLLGDSALYLCASSLGAGSGNTIYFGEGSWLTVV.

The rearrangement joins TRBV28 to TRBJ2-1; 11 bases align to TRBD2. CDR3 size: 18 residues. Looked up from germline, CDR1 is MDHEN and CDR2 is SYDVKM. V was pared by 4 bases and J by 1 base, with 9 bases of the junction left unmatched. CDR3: CASSSLTSGSGSYNEQFF. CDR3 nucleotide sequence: TGTGCCAGCAGTTCCCTAACTAGCGGGAGTGGGTCCTACAATGAGCAGTTCTTC.

This CDR3 reads CATLEENGYTF. The CDR3 DNA follows: TGTGCCACGTTGGAGGAAAATGGCTACACCTTC. V is TRBV19 and J is TRBJ1-2; D is undetermined. This CDR3 has 11 amino acids. V gave up 10 bases and J gave up 6 bases, with 12 bases separating them. Germline lookup yields CDR1 LNHDA and CDR2 SQIVND (reference sequence).

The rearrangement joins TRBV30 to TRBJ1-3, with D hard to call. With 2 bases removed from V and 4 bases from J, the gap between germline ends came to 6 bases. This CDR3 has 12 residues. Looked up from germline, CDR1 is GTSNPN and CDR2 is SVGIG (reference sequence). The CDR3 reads CAWSYGGNTIYF. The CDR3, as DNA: TGTGCCTGGAGTTACGGGGGAAACACCATATATTTT. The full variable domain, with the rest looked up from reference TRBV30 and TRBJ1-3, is SQTIHQWPATLVQPVGSPLSLECTVEGTSNPNLYWYRQAAGRGLQLLFYSVGIGQISSEVPQNLSASRPQDRQFILSSKKLLLSDSGFYLCAWSYGGNTIYFGEGSWLTVV.

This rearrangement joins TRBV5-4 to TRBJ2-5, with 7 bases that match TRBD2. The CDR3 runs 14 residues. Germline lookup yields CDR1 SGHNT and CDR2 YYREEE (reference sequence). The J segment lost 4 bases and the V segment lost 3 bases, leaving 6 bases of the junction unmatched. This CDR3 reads CASSYTGGGETQYF. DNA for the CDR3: TGTGCCAGCAGCTACACGGGGGGAGGAGAGACCCAGTACTTC.

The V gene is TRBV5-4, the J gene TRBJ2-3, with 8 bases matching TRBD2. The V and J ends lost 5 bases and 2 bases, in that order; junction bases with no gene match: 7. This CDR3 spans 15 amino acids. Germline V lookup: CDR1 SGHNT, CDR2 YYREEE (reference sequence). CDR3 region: CASSTGTSHTDTQYF. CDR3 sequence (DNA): TGTGCCAGCAGTACCGGGACTAGTCACACAGATACGCAGTATTTT.

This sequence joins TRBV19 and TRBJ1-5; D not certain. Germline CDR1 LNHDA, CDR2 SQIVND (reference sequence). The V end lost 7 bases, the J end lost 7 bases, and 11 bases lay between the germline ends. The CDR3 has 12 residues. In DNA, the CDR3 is TGTGCCAGTAAGGCAGGCTCCCAGCCCCAGCATTTT. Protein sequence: CASKAGSQPQHF.

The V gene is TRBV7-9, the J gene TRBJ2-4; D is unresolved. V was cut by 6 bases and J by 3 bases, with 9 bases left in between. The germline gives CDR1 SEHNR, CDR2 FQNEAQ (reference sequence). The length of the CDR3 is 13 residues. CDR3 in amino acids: CASREEVKNIQYF. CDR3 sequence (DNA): TGTGCCAGCAGGGAAGAGGTCAAAAACATTCAGTACTTC.

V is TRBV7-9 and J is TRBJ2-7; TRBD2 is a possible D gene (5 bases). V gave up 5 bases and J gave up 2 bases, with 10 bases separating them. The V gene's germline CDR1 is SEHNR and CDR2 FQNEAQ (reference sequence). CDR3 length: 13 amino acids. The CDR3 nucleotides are TGTGCCAGCAGCCCGGCCGGGACCTACGAGCAGTACTTC. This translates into CASSPAGTYEQYF.

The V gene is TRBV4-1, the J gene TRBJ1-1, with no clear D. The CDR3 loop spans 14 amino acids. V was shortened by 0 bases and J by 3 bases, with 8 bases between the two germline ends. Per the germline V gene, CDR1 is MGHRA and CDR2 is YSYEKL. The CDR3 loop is CASSQDSGDTEAFF. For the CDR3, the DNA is TGCGCCAGCAGCCAAGATTCCGGAGACACTGAAGCTTTCTTT.

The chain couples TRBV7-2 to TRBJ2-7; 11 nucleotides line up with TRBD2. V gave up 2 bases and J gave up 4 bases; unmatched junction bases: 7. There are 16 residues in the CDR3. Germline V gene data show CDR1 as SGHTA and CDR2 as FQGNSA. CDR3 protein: CASSLPVAGGPYEQYF. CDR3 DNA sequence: TGTGCCAGCAGCTTACCAGTAGCGGGAGGGCCTTACGAGCAGTACTTC.

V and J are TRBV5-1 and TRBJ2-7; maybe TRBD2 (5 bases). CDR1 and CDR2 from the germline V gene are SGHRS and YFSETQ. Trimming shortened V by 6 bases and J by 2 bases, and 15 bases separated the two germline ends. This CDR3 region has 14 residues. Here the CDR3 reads CASKSREGPYEQYF. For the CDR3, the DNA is TGCGCCAGCAAGTCCCGAGAGGGCCCCTACGAGCAGTACTTC.

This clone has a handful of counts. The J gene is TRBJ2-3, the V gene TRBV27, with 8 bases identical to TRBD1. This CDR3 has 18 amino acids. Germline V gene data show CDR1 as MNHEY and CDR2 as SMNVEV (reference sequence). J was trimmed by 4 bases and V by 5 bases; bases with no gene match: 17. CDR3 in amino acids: CASSPNFYRGYVADTQYF. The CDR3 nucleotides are TGTGCCAGCAGTCCAAACTTCTACAGGGGGTATGTGGCAGATACGCAGTATTTT.

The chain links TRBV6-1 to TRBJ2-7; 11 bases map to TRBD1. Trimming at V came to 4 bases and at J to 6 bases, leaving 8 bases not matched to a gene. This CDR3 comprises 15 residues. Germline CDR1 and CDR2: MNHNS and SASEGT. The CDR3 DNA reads TGTGCCAGCAGTGTAGACGGGACAGGGGGGGGCGAGCAGTACTTC. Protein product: CASSVDGTGGGEQYF.

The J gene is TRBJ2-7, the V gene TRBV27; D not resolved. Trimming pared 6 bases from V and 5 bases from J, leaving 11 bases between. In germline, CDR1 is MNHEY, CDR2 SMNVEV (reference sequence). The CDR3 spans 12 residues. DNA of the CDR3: TGTGCCAGCAGCCCGGTTGGGCACGAGCAGTACTTC. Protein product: CASSPVGHEQYF.

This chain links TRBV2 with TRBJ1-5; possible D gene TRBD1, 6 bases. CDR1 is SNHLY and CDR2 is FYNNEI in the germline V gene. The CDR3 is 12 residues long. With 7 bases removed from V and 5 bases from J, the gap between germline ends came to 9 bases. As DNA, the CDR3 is TGTGCCAGCACCGAGGGGGATCAGCCCCAGCATTTT. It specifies CASTEGDQPQHF.

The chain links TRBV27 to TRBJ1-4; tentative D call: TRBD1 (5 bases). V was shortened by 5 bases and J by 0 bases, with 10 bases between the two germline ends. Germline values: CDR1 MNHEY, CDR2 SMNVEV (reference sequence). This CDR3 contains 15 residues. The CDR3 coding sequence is TGTGCCAGCAGTAGGGAGGGGCCAACTAATGAAAAACTGTTTTTT. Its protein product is CASSREGPTNEKLFF.

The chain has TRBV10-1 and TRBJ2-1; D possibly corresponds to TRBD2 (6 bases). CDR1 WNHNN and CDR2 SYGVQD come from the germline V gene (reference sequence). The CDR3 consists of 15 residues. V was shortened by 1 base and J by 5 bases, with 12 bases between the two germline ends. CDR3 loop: CASSEFGGLDNEQFF. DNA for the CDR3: TGCGCCAGCAGTGAGTTCGGGGGTTTGGACAATGAGCAGTTCTTC.

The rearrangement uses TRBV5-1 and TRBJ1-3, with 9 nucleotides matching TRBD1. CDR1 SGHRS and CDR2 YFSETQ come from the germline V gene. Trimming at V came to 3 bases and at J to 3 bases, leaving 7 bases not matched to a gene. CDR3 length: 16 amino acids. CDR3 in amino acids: CASSSSTGGVGNTIYF. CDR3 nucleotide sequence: TGCGCCAGCAGCTCGTCTACAGGGGGCGTTGGAAACACCATATATTTT.

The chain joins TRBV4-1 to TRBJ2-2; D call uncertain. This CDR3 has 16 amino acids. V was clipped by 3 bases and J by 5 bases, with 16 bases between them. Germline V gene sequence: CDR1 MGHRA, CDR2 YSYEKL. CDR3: CASSHPSDGWTGELFF. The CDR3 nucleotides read TGCGCCAGCAGCCACCCTAGTGATGGGTGGACCGGGGAGCTGTTTTTT.

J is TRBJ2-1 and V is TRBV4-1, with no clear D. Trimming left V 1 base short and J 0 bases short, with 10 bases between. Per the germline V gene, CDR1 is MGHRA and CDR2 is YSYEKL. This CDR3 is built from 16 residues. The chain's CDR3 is CASSQGLPSSYNEQFF. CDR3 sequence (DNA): TGCGCCAGCAGCCAAGGGCTCCCCAGCTCCTACAATGAGCAGTTCTTC.

In nucleotides, the CDR3 is TGCAGCGCCGCACAATGGGACAGCCCCAACAATGAGCAGTTCTTC. Translating it yields CSAAQWDSPNNEQFF. The J gene is TRBJ2-1, the V gene TRBV29-1, with 7 bases identical to TRBD1. V was clipped by 7 bases and J by 5 bases; unmatched bases: 14. This CDR3 contains 15 residues. Per the germline V gene, CDR1 is SQVTM and CDR2 is ANQGSEA.